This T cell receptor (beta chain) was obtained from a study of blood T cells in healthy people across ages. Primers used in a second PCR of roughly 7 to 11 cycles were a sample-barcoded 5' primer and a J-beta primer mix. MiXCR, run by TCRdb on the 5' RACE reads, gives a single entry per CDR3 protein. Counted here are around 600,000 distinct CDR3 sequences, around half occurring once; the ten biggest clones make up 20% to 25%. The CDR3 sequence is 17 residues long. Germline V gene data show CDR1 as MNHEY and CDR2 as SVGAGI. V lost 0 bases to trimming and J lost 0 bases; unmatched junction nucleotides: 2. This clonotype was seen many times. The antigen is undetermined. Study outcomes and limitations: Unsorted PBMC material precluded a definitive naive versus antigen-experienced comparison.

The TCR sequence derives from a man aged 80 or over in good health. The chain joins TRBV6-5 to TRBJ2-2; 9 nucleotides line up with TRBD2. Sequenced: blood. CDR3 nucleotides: TGTGCCAGCAGTTACTCAGCGGGAGGTACGAACACCGGGGAGCTGTTTTTT. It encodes CASSYSAGGTNTGELFF.